A single sample is the source of the 14 T cell receptor beta chains below, sequenced in a study of cytomegalovirus exposure and HLA in healthy donors (dated by TCRdb to the late 2010s). Library construction relied on the immunoSEQ multiplex PCR assay. A mixture of 60 forward primers for TCR Vbeta segments and 13 reverse primers for TCR Jbeta segments was used in the multiplex PCR. This immuneACCESS table, as held by TCRdb, lists in-frame sequences with V and J called but not all clones. Of the missing ones, under half trace to an unresolved V gene in checked studies; the others have no known cause. The sample contains fewer than 200,000 clones, about 79% of them found a single time. The ten largest clones take up around 0.96% of the sample. The sequenced sample was PBMCs. These receptor sequences come from a woman in her 50s in good health and CMV-seropositive.

The table lists this clone with a count of one. CDR3 loop: CASSIDSRGEQFF. In DNA form, the CDR3 reads TGTGCCAGTAGTATTGACTCCCGCGGGGAGCAGTTCTTC. This sequence joins TRBV19 and TRBJ2-1; D might be TRBD2 (5 bases). The germline V gene encodes CDR1 LNHDA and CDR2 SQIVND (reference sequence). The CDR3 is made up of 13 amino acids. Trimming took 3 bases from V and 10 from J, leaving 13 bases between them.

The chain combines TRBV6-5 with TRBJ1-1; TRBD1 matches 7 bases. Germline CDR1 reads MNHEY; CDR2 reads SVGAGI. V lost 4 bases to trimming and J lost 6 bases; unmatched junction nucleotides: 14. This CDR3 has 16 amino acids. CDR3 sequence (DNA): TGTGCCAGCAGTTGGCTGGGCGGGACAGCGACTTCTGAAGCTTTCTTT. Amino acids: CASSWLGGTATSEAFF.

This clone was seen more than once but under ten times. The chain is built from TRBV28 and TRBJ2-2, with 8 bases aligning to TRBD1. This CDR3 comprises 16 residues. Germline loops: CDR1 MDHEN, CDR2 SYDVKM. The trim removed 4 bases at V and 0 bases at J, leaving 4 bases unmatched. CDR3 in DNA: TGTGCCAGCAGTTCTCCGGGACAGGCGAACACCGGGGAGCTGTTTTTT. Encoded protein: CASSSPGQANTGELFF.

This clone was recorded only once. The gene calls are TRBV6-1 and TRBJ1-2; the match to TRBD1 covers 7 bases. The CDR3 is 13 amino acids. V was clipped by 6 bases and J by 7 bases; unmatched bases: 8. Per the germline V gene, CDR1 is MNHNS and CDR2 is SASEGT. The CDR3 is CASRVDRAGGYTF. The CDR3 region has the DNA TGTGCCAGCAGAGTAGACAGGGCAGGTGGCTACACCTTC.

In DNA form, the CDR3 reads TGTGCCAGCAGTTTACCCCGGACAGGATTTAACTATGGCTACACCTTC. Its protein product is CASSLPRTGFNYGYTF. V and J are TRBV28 and TRBJ1-2, with 7 bases identical to TRBD1. The V and J ends lost 2 bases and 1 base, in that order; junction bases with no gene match: 7. The germline gives CDR1 MDHEN, CDR2 SYDVKM. The CDR3 runs 16 residues.

In its sample, this clone was seen a few times. CDR3 coding DNA: TGTGCCAGTAGAGGGGCCACAACCTACGAGCAGTACTTC. This codes for CASRGATTYEQYF. The chain recombines TRBV19 with TRBJ2-7, with D possibly TRBD1 on 5 matching bases. The CDR3 length is 13 residues. The V gene lost 6 bases and the J gene lost 2 bases, with 11 bases spanning the gap. The germline gives CDR1 LNHDA, CDR2 SQIVND (reference sequence).

This sequence joins TRBV7-2 and TRBJ2-1; D may be TRBD2 (7 bases). The CDR3 contains 14 residues. The V gene lost 5 bases and the J gene lost 9 bases, with 17 bases spanning the gap. Germline CDR1 is SGHTA and CDR2 is FQGNSA. The CDR3 DNA is TGTGCCAGCAGCCCGTTAGGGGGGGCAGGTGAGCAGTTCTTC. Translating gives CASSPLGGAGEQFF.

The chain employs TRBV20-1 and TRBJ1-1; a weak D match, TRBD1 (6 bases). Per the germline V gene, CDR1 is DFQATT and CDR2 is SNEGSKA (reference sequence). The length of the CDR3 is 11 residues. This CDR3 is CSILRGTEAFF. DNA for the CDR3: TGCAGCATTTTGAGGGGGACTGAAGCTTTCTTT.

This chain links TRBV18 with TRBJ2-7; 8 bases fit TRBD1. The junction had 1 base not matched to a gene; V was cut back by 1 base and J by 2 bases. Germline-derived CDR1 and CDR2 are KGHSH and LQKENI. CDR3 length: 14 amino acids. The CDR3: CASSPRTGTYEQYF. The DNA of the CDR3 is TGTGCCAGCTCACCACGGACAGGGACCTACGAGCAGTACTTC.

This chain links TRBV5-6 with TRBJ2-1; D call uncertain. The CDR3 extends over 13 amino acids. Germline V CDR1 and CDR2: SGHDT, YYEEEE. V gave up 2 bases and J gave up 2 bases, with 5 bases separating them. The DNA of the CDR3 is TGTGCCAGCAGCTTTACAGCCTACAATGAGCAGTTCTTC. Its protein product is CASSFTAYNEQFF.

The rearrangement links TRBV11-2 to TRBJ2-7, with D possibly matching TRBD2 (6 bases). CDR1 SGHAT and CDR2 FQNNGV come from the germline V gene. V lost 4 bases and J 6 bases, leaving 22 bases between the germline ends. The length of the CDR3 is 16 residues. The CDR3 spells CASSSDRWVPGGEQYF. In nucleotides, the CDR3 is TGTGCCAGCAGCTCGGATCGGTGGGTGCCCGGGGGCGAGCAGTACTTC.

The chain employs TRBV20-1 and TRBJ2-7, with a possible D match to TRBD2 (7 bases). The CDR3 runs 11 residues. Germline-derived CDR1 and CDR2 are DFQATT and SNEGSKA (reference sequence). V lost 6 bases to trimming and J lost 7 bases, with 13 bases between them. The CDR3 DNA is TGCAGTGCGCCGAGGGGGGGGGAGCAGTACTTC. This sequence encodes CSAPRGGEQYF.

This chain links TRBV5-6 with TRBJ1-5, with D hard to call. This CDR3 spans 14 amino acids. Germline V gene data show CDR1 as SGHDT and CDR2 as YYEEEE. The V end was cut by 4 bases, the J end by 3 bases, with 11 bases between. The CDR3 loop reads CASSHQQDNQPQHF. The CDR3 DNA is TGTGCCAGCAGCCACCAGCAGGACAATCAGCCCCAGCATTTT.

The chain couples TRBV5-1 to TRBJ2-3; D unresolved. Trimming took 0 bases from V and 0 from J, leaving 8 bases between them. Germline CDR1 reads SGHRS; CDR2 reads YFSETQ. CDR3 length: 15 residues. This CDR3 reads CASSLGQDSTDTQYF. The CDR3 nucleotides are TGCGCCAGCAGCTTGGGCCAGGATAGCACAGATACGCAGTATTTT.